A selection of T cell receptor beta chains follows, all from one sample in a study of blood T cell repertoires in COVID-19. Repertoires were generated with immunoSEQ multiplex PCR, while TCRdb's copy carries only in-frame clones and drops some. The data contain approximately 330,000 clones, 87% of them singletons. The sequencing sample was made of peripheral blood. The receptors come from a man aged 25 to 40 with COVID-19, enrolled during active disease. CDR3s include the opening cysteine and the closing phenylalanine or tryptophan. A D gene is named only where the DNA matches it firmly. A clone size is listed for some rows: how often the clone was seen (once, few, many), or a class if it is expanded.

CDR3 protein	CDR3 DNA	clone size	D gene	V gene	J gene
CASSRTSGVPDTQYF	TGTGCCAGCTCACGGACTAGCGGGGTGCCAGATACGCAGTATTTT	-	TRBD2	TRBV18	TRBJ2-3
CASSSTGGSGYTF	TGTGCCAGCAGCTCCACAGGGGGTAGTGGCTACACCTTC	-	TRBD1	TRBV9	TRBJ1-2
CASSLDRGVGNTIYF	TGTGCCAGCAGCTTGGACAGGGGTGTAGGGAACACCATATATTTT	-	TRBD1	TRBV5-5	TRBJ1-3
CASSDYRMKSYEQYF	TGTGCCAGCAGTGACTACAGGATGAAATCCTACGAGCAGTACTTC	-	-	TRBV6-4	TRBJ2-7
CASSYSMGSNTFF	TGTGCCAGCAGTTACTCGATGGGCAGTAACACTTTCTTT	-	-	TRBV6-5	TRBJ1-1
CAWTMYFGQGNGELFF	TGTGCCTGGACTATGTACTTCGGACAGGGGAACGGGGAGCTGTTTTTT	-	TRBD1	TRBV30	TRBJ2-2
CASSMGQGAIEQYF	TGTGCCAGCAGCATGGGACAGGGGGCGATAGAGCAGTACTTC	once	TRBD1	TRBV11-2	TRBJ2-7
CASSYLRGEYEQYF	TGTGCCAGCAGTTACCTCAGGGGAGAGTACGAGCAGTACTTC	-	-	TRBV6-2/TRBV6-3	TRBJ2-7
CATSRVLNRGSNQPQHF	TGTGCCACCAGCAGAGTCCTAAACCGGGGTTCTAATCAGCCCCAGCATTTT	-	-	TRBV15	TRBJ1-5
CASSQDLGQGTGETQYF	TGTGCCAGCAGCCAAGATCTAGGACAGGGGACTGGAGAGACCCAGTACTTC	-	TRBD1	TRBV3-1/TRBV3-2	TRBJ2-5
CASSLARSQTGYTF	TGTGCCAGCAGCTTAGCTCGGTCACAGACTGGCTACACCTTC	-	-	TRBV7-8	TRBJ1-2
CASSQPAGQGRSGELFF	TGCGCCAGCAGCCAACCCGCGGGACAGGGGAGATCCGGGGAGCTGTTTTTT	-	TRBD1	TRBV4-3	TRBJ2-2
CASSSQGNTEAFF	TGTGCCAGCAGCTCTCAGGGAAACACTGAAGCTTTCTTT	-	-	TRBV7-2	TRBJ1-1
CASSPPPSTDTQYF	TGTGCCAGCAGCCCCCCCCCTAGCACAGATACGCAGTATTTT	once	-	TRBV9	TRBJ2-3
CASSSQGGQPQHF	TGTGCCAGCAGTTCACAGGGTGGGCAGCCCCAGCATTTT	few	-	TRBV6-5	TRBJ1-5
CASSTDSSPLHF	TGTGCCAGCAGTACGGACAGTTCACCCCTCCACTTT	-	-	TRBV7-2	TRBJ1-6
CATSDSVGGEQYF	TGTGCCACCAGTGATTCGGTCGGGGGCGAGCAGTACTTC	-	-	TRBV24-1	TRBJ2-7
CASSLPGQKPYEQYF	TGTGCCAGCAGCTTACCCGGACAGAAGCCCTACGAGCAGTACTTC	-	-	TRBV7-3	TRBJ2-7
CATSDSAGRYYGYTF	TGTGCCACCAGTGATTCGGCAGGGCGGTACTATGGCTACACCTTC	-	-	TRBV24-1	TRBJ1-2
CASSVTGVTEAFF	TGTGCCAGCAGTGTCACGGGGGTCACTGAAGCTTTCTTT	few	-	TRBV25-1	TRBJ1-1
CASSAFTGGTEAFF	TGTGCCAGCAGTGCATTCACAGGGGGGACTGAAGCTTTCTTT	-	TRBD1	TRBV28	TRBJ1-1
CATSREQTRAYEQYF	TGTGCCACCAGCAGAGAGCAGACCAGGGCTTACGAGCAGTACTTC	-	-	TRBV15	TRBJ2-7
CSASRLIAGEAEKLFF	TGCAGTGCTAGTCGTTTAATCGCGGGAGAGGCTGAAAAACTGTTTTTT	-	-	TRBV20-1	TRBJ1-4
CASSLAQGANQPQHF	TGTGCCAGCAGCTTGGCCCAGGGGGCGAATCAGCCCCAGCATTTT	-	TRBD1	TRBV5-6	TRBJ1-5
CASSYPTGSLNTEAFF	TGTGCCAGCAGTTACCCGACAGGGAGTCTGAACACTGAAGCTTTCTTT	-	TRBD1	TRBV6-5	TRBJ1-1
CASSSQGYNEQFF	TGTGCCAGTAGTTCCCAGGGATACAATGAGCAGTTCTTC	-	-	TRBV19	TRBJ2-1